These T cell receptor beta chains were read from a single sample in a study of T cells after yellow fever vaccination. MiXCR, applied by TCRdb to the 5' RACE reads, yields one record per CDR3 protein. The table shows some 340,000 distinct CDR3 sequences, with 9.5% to 12% occurring only once. The sequencing here drew on CD4+ T cells sorted from PBMCs, taken 45 days after the yellow fever booster vaccination. The receptors shown here come from a man aged 18 to 30 who received the YFV17D yellow fever vaccine. Both conserved end residues are part of each CDR3. A D gene is named only where the DNA matches it firmly. The size field is filled for only some rows; it gives once, few, many or a size class.

CDR3 DNA | CDR3 protein | D gene | clone size | J gene | V gene
TGTGCCAGCAGCTTATCCCTAGCGGGGAGTCAAGAGACCCAGTACTTC | CASSLSLAGSQETQYF | TRBD2 | few | TRBJ2-5 | TRBV7-2
TGCAGTGCTAGTTTACGACAGGGGGATTCACCCCTCCACTTT | CSASLRQGDSPLHF | TRBD1 | many | TRBJ1-6 | TRBV20-1
TGTGCCAGCAGCCCCGGCCTAAATTACAATGAGCAGTTCTTC | CASSPGLNYNEQFF | NA | NA | TRBJ2-1 | TRBV7-2
TGCGCCAGCAGCCCTGCGATAATCGGGGCTGACACTGAAGCTTTCTTT | CASSPAIIGADTEAFF | NA | few | TRBJ1-1 | TRBV5-1
TGCGCCAGCAGCCAAGGGTCCGGAGAAGCTTTCTTT | CASSQGSGEAFF | NA | NA | TRBJ1-1 | TRBV4-3
TGTGCCAGCAGTGAAGCAGGGGGCGCGGATGGCTACACCTTC | CASSEAGGADGYTF | TRBD1 | NA | TRBJ1-2 | TRBV25-1
TGTGCCAGCAGTGTGGCCAGGGGGTTGGGCAATGAGCAGTTCTTC | CASSVARGLGNEQFF | TRBD1 | NA | TRBJ2-1 | TRBV6-1
TGTGCCAGTAGTATAGATCGGGGGCCAGGCTATGGCTACACCTTC | CASSIDRGPGYGYTF | NA | few | TRBJ1-2 | TRBV19
TGCGCCAGCAGCCAAGGGGCAGGGGGCGCCCAGTTCTTC | CASSQGAGGAQFF | TRBD1 | few | TRBJ2-1 | TRBV4-3
TGTGCCAGCAGTTCCCCTACAGGGGTTCATCAGCCCCAGCATTTT | CASSSPTGVHQPQHF | TRBD1 | NA | TRBJ1-5 | TRBV28
TGTGCCAGCAGCGTAGAATGGGGGGGCAATGGCTACACCTTC | CASSVEWGGNGYTF | NA | once | TRBJ1-2 | TRBV9
TGTGCCAGCAGCCAAGATACTGGCGACACGCAGTATTTT | CASSQDTGDTQYF | NA | NA | TRBJ2-3 | TRBV3-1
TGTGCCAGCAGCCGAACAGGGGCCTCCTACGAGCAGTACTTC | CASSRTGASYEQYF | TRBD1 | NA | TRBJ2-7 | TRBV11-2
TGTGCCAGCAGGACCACAGGAGGCTTCCAAGAGACCCAGTACTTC | CASRTTGGFQETQYF | NA | few | TRBJ2-5 | TRBV7-2
TGTGCCAGCAGTTACTCGAATAAGGGGGATCAGCCCCAGCATTTT | CASSYSNKGDQPQHF | NA | few | TRBJ1-5 | TRBV6-6
TGTGCCGCCAGCACTGACGGGGGGGTGTACAATGAGCAGTTCTTC | CAASTDGGVYNEQFF | TRBD2 | NA | TRBJ2-1 | TRBV28
TGTGCCAGCAGCTGGGAGGGGACAGGGGACAATGAGCAGTTCTTC | CASSWEGTGDNEQFF | TRBD1 | NA | TRBJ2-1 | TRBV7-9
TGTGCCAGCAGCCGAGGGGGGACCTCTTGGAGCGACGAGCAGTACTTC | CASSRGGTSWSDEQYF | NA | NA | TRBJ2-7 | TRBV5-4
TGCGCCAGCAGCTTGACCGTCGACAATGAGCAGTTCTTC | CASSLTVDNEQFF | NA | many | TRBJ2-1 | TRBV5-1
TGCGCCAGCAGGTGGAGGACAGGGGGCACGAACATTCAGTACTTC | CASRWRTGGTNIQYF | TRBD1 | few | TRBJ2-4 | TRBV4-1
TGTGCCAGCAGCTCACCCGCTAGCGGGGTTTACAATGAGCAGTTCTTC | CASSSPASGVYNEQFF | TRBD2 | NA | TRBJ2-1 | TRBV7-6
TGTGCCAGCAGCGAAGGACTAGCGGGGGCCTCAGATACGCAGTATTTT | CASSEGLAGASDTQYF | TRBD2 | few | TRBJ2-3 | TRBV11-1
TGCGCCAGCAGCTTTAATTCGGGACGGTATAACTATGGCTACACCTTC | CASSFNSGRYNYGYTF | NA | many | TRBJ1-2 | TRBV5-1
TGTGCCAGCTCTGCCGAAAGGGTGAGGTTCTTC | CASSAERVRFF | NA | NA | TRBJ2-1 | TRBV18
TGTGCCAGCAGCTTAGACGGGACTAGCGGGGAGACCCAGTACTTC | CASSLDGTSGETQYF | TRBD2 | medium-sized | TRBJ2-5 | TRBV7-2
TGCAGCGGTGGATGGGGGGAAAAACTGTTTTTT | CSGGWGEKLFF | NA | few | TRBJ1-4 | TRBV29-1
TGCGCCAGCAGCCAAGTTGTTCGGACAGATACGCAGTATTTT | CASSQVVRTDTQYF | NA | many | TRBJ2-3 | TRBV4-3
TGTGCCATCCGAAAACTAAACGGACGGGGCTATGGCTACACCTTC | CAIRKLNGRGYGYTF | NA | NA | TRBJ1-2 | TRBV7-9
TGTGCCAGCAGTGAGTTCTGGGAGTCAGGGGATACGCAGTATTTT | CASSEFWESGDTQYF | NA | NA | TRBJ2-3 | TRBV6-1